Reported below is one T cell receptor (beta chain). Its antigen is unknown. The record has no base qualities; no much larger clone is one base away. The CDR3 starts with the cysteine, ends with the phenylalanine, and has 13 residues. Here the CDR3 DNA is all that survives: 39 bases in frame from base 1. The germline V gene encodes CDR1 WNHNN and CDR2 SYGVQD (reference sequence). Deletion took 3 bases off V and 4 bases off J, with a span of 9 bases between the germline ends. The TCR beta CDR3 regions were amplified from RNA transcripts. The TCR CDR3 was subjected to a first round of RT-PCR using the HTBI primer set and the Qiagen OneStep RT-PCR kit. The libraries were constructed in a second round of multiplex PCR and then size-selected and purified. Libraries were sequenced paired-end with 100 bp reads on an Illumina HiSeq2000. As for how the authors treated the data: SOAPnuke was used to process the raw data, with reads discarded if the reads contained adapters or uncalled bases, had a mean Phred below 15, or lacked an exact constant-primer or identifier match. High-quality paired reads were merged with COPE v1.2.5, and unique nucleotide sequences were defined as clonotypes. Clonotypes were aligned to IMGT TRBV, TRBD and TRBJ reference segments using MiTCR v1.1. The analysis included only V-J combinations with a frequency above 0.0001, which together covered around 99% of the repertoires. A TCS score was defined as the ratio between F50 (clonal expansion) and ExV (chaos), using BLOSUM62-based TCRdist between CDR3 peptides within each V-J. Welch's t-statistics and random forest reduced around 510 V-J features to about 13, which were used in a naive Bayes classifier (R e1071). TCRdb cleaned the public reads at Q25 with fastp, built clones with MiXCR and kept in-frame beta chains. Rows are unified per CDR3 protein, each entry keeping the most common DNA and genes. The V and J calls follow TCRdb's processing rather than the paper's. The sample table lists a few hundred thousand distinct CDR3 sequences, 18% of them with a count of one. Roughly 15% of the sample goes to the ten largest clones.

The sample is drawn from a study of T cells in Graves' hyperthyroidism and ophthalmopathy (dated by TCRdb to the late 2010s). About the full investigation: Peripheral blood samples were taken at the time of initial diagnosis, prior to any treatment. After blood sampling, hyperthyroidism patients were treated with methimazole at a starting dose of 30 mg daily, and ophthalmopathy patients were treated with high-dose intravenous methylprednisolone. Whether ophthalmopathy could be predicted prospectively was tested in an independent validation cohort made up of 18 to 20 hyperthyroidism patients plus 17 patients who later progressed to ophthalmopathy. The 90 to 100 discovery patients were randomly divided into training and test sets at a 7:3 ratio. The study also compared thyroid tissue and blood T-cell repertoires from 6 or 7 Graves' hyperthyroidism patients. To identify distinguishing TCR V-J signatures, a discovery cohort of some 100 patients was used, comprising 43 with Graves' ophthalmopathy and 57 with stable Graves' hyperthyroidism. According to the paper, TCR Vbeta CDR3 sequencing was carried out on approximately 140 peripheral blood samples, which came from more than 40 ophthalmopathy, 75 or so hyperthyroidism and 17 progressor patients.

Ophthalmopathy patients had moderately to severely active disease, Clinical Activity Score of at least 3, NOSPECS grade of at least 4, and duration under 3 months. Exclusion was applied to patients with uncontrolled infections, other autoimmune diseases, pregnancy or lactation. Diagnoses were established on the basis of clinical symptoms, serum thyroxine and TRAb, thyroid ultrasound, and orbital computed tomography. Ficoll-Paque density gradient centrifugation was used to isolate PBMCs from approximately 10 ml of fresh peripheral blood. Trizol reagent was used to extract total RNA, and RNA quality was then checked on an Agilent 2100 Bioanalyzer. What the work shows at the level of the full study, not this receptor alone: In validation, the model predicted progression to ophthalmopathy a median of roughly 6.5 months before onset, with around 70% sensitivity and 72.22% specificity. Most expanded thyroid clonotypes (frequency above 0.001) were also found in blood, which suggests that blood repertoires may mirror thyroid immune responses. Ophthalmopathy was separated from stable hyperthyroidism by a 13 V-J signature model, with 87.88% sensitivity and approximately 81% specificity obtained in cross-validation and 80%/75% obtained in testing. No statistical method was used to fix the sample size in advance, and group allocation was not hidden from the investigators.

Sequencing was carried out using blood. The receptor was derived from a woman between 40 and 55 years old with Graves' ophthalmopathy. The rearranged segments are TRBV10-1 and TRBJ1-2; the D gene lacks a confident call. The nucleotide sequence is given as TGCGCCAGCAGTGACGCCTCTGGCTATGGCTACACCTTC. Its protein reads: CASSDASGYGYTF.